These 32 T cell receptor beta chains were sequenced from one sample in a study of blood T cell repertoires in COVID-19. The table came from immunoSEQ multiplex PCR; TCRdb's copy has only in-frame clones and leaves some out. The top ten hold about 0.7% of the sample, which has 500,000 or so clones, roughly 90% seen once. Material: PBMCs or T cells enriched from blood (not recorded which). These receptors all stem from a woman aged 18-35 years who had recovered from COVID-19.

This rearrangement joins TRBV7-4 to TRBJ2-5; D is unresolved. Looked up from germline, CDR1 is SGHVT and CDR2 is SQSDAQ. This CDR3 comprises 11 residues. Trimming cost V 5 bases and J 7 bases, with 8 bases left between them. In DNA form, the CDR3 reads TGTGCCAGCAGCCCCTTCGGGACCCAGTACTTC. Amino acids: CASSPFGTQYF.

The chain joins TRBV5-1 to TRBJ2-3; possibly TRBD2 for D (7 bases). The germline gives CDR1 SGHRS, CDR2 YFSETQ. This CDR3 contains 16 residues. V gave up 3 bases and J gave up 1 base, with 15 bases separating them. Here the CDR3 DNA reads TGCGCCAGCAGCTGGGCCGGGGGGCGGGGCACAGATACGCAGTATTTT. Amino acids: CASSWAGGRGTDTQYF. The entire variable domain, with the rest obtained from reference TRBV5-1 and TRBJ2-3, is as follows: KAGVTQTPRYLIKTRGQQVTLSCSPISGHRSVSWYQQTPGQGLQFLFEYFSETQRNKGNFPGRFSGRQFSNSRSEMNVSTLELGDSALYLCASSWAGGRGTDTQYFGPGTRLTVL.

This clone was seen more than once but under ten times. The chain recombines TRBV25-1 with TRBJ1-1, with 9 bases aligning to TRBD1. The germline CDR1 and CDR2 sequences are MGHDK and SYGVNS. V shed 6 bases, J shed 2 bases, and the junction held 7 bases outside the gene matches. The CDR3 length is 15 residues. This CDR3 is CASRDRTGVNTEAFF. In nucleotides, the CDR3 is TGTGCCAGCAGAGACCGGACAGGGGTAAACACTGAAGCTTTCTTT.

This chain joins TRBV19 and TRBJ2-7, with TRBD1 matching 8 bases. This CDR3 region has 13 residues. Germline V gives CDR1 LNHDA, CDR2 SQIVND (reference sequence). The V gene end was trimmed by 4 bases and the J gene end by 4 bases; junction bases not matched to a gene: 3. The CDR3 region is CASSTRDRYEQYF. CDR3 DNA sequence: TGTGCCAGTAGTACACGGGACAGGTACGAGCAGTACTTC. The full variable domain, rest sourced from reference TRBV19 and TRBJ2-7, is DGGITQSPKYLFRKEGQNVTLSCEQNLNHDAMYWYRQDPGQGLRLIYYSQIVNDFQKGDIAEGYSVSREKKESFPLTVTSAQKNPTAFYLCASSTRDRYEQYFGPGTRLTVT.

This chain connects TRBV4-1 to TRBJ2-2, with D perhaps matching TRBD1 (6 bases). CDR1 is MGHRA, CDR2 YSYEKL, per germline. This CDR3 comprises 15 residues. V lost 4 bases to trimming and J lost 8 bases, with 17 bases between them. The CDR3 is CASSPSLGADGELFF. In nucleotides, the CDR3 is TGCGCCAGCAGCCCCAGCCTGGGGGCGGATGGGGAGCTGTTTTTT.

The rearrangement joins TRBV6-1 to TRBJ2-1; possible D gene TRBD1, 6 bases. This CDR3 is 16 amino acids long. Trimming pared 4 bases from V and 2 bases from J, leaving 15 bases between. Per germline, CDR1 MNHNS and CDR2 SASEGT. Here the CDR3 reads CASSVQGVVAYNEQFF. CDR3 coding DNA: TGTGCCAGCAGTGTACAGGGAGTGGTGGCCTACAATGAGCAGTTCTTC.

Turning to this clone: A read error may produce the germline difference seen at one junction end. CDR3 nucleotides: TGTGCCAGCAGCCAGTCTACAGGGGGCAAGTTGAAAACTGAAGCTTTCTTT. Protein sequence: CASSQSTGGKLKTEAFF. The V gene is TRBV14, the J gene TRBJ1-1, with 9 nucleotides matching TRBD1. Germline loops: CDR1 SGHDN, CDR2 FVKESK. CDR3 length: 17 residues.

This clone was seen a handful of times. The rearrangement uses TRBV10-3 and TRBJ1-2; TRBD1 aligns across 8 bases. Trimming removed 2 bases from V and 5 bases from J; junction bases left unmatched: 7. Germline V gene lookup returns CDR1 ENHRY and CDR2 SYGVKD. CDR3 length equals 15 residues. Here the CDR3 reads CAISEGGQGPYGYTF. For the CDR3, the DNA is TGTGCCATCAGTGAGGGAGGACAGGGTCCGTATGGCTACACCTTC.

The chain links TRBV14 to TRBJ1-4, with D possibly being TRBD1 (5 bases). From germline, CDR1 is SGHDN and CDR2 FVKESK. V gave up 3 bases and J gave up 8 bases, with 22 bases separating them. The CDR3 is 17 residues long. The CDR3 sequence: CASSQVSPGSRTEKLFF. Here the CDR3 DNA reads TGTGCCAGCAGCCAGGTCAGTCCAGGGTCGAGGACGGAAAAACTGTTTTTT. The full variable domain, in which reference TRBV14 and TRBJ1-4 provide the parts outside the CDR3, is EAGVTQFPSHSVIEKGQTVTLRCDPISGHDNLYWYRRVMGKEIKFLLHFVKESKQDESGMPNNRFLAERTGGTYSTLKVQPAELEDSGVYFCASSQVSPGSRTEKLFFGSGTQLSVL.

V usage is TRBV28 and J usage is TRBJ2-5; TRBD1 might be the D (6 bases). V lost 9 bases and J lost 2, with 13 bases in between. Germline V lookup: CDR1 MDHEN, CDR2 SYDVKM. The CDR3 runs to 13 residues. The CDR3 bases are TGTGCCAGTGGGGCACAGGGACAAGAGACCCAGTACTTC. This sequence encodes CASGAQGQETQYF.

The gene calls are TRBV30 and TRBJ2-2; 7 bases fit TRBD1. The CDR3 runs 17 residues. In germline, CDR1 is GTSNPN, CDR2 SVGIG (reference sequence). With V trimmed by 0 bases and J by 1 base, 8 bases remained unmatched. The CDR3 region is CAWSVLVGGENTGELFF. DNA for the CDR3: TGTGCCTGGAGTGTACTAGTAGGGGGCGAGAACACCGGGGAGCTGTTTTTT.

The rearrangement uses TRBV4-1 and TRBJ2-5; D uncertain. The CDR3 is 15 residues long. Trimming took 4 bases from V and 1 from J, leaving 13 bases between them. CDR1 MGHRA and CDR2 YSYEKL come from the germline V gene. The CDR3 region is CASSRAGTIQETQYF. The CDR3, as DNA: TGCGCCAGCAGCCGGGCAGGAACAATCCAAGAGACCCAGTACTTC.

This chain links TRBV7-8 with TRBJ1-2; D is perhaps TRBD1 (6 bases). This CDR3 contains 11 residues. From germline, CDR1 is SGHVS and CDR2 FQNEAQ. Trimming removed 9 bases at V and 7 bases at J, with 12 bases between. Written as DNA, the CDR3 is TGTGCCAGGACACAGGGTACTGGCTACACCTTC. Protein product: CARTQGTGYTF.

CDR3 DNA sequence: TGTGCCTGGAGTGTACTGAGGGTCGGCTATGGCTACACCTTC. This codes for CAWSVLRVGYGYTF. The chain recombines TRBV30 with TRBJ1-2; D is unclear. Germline V lookup: CDR1 GTSNPN, CDR2 SVGIG (reference sequence). Trimming removed 0 bases at V and 4 bases at J, with 12 bases between. The CDR3 covers 14 residues.

This chain uses TRBV7-3 with TRBJ1-1, with D unresolved. This CDR3 comprises 13 residues. The germline V gene has CDR1 SGHTA and CDR2 FQGTGA. V shed 5 bases and J shed 1 base, with 8 bases lying between them. CDR3 sequence: CASSPLGNTEAFF. CDR3 coding DNA: TGTGCCAGCAGCCCGCTCGGGAACACTGAAGCTTTCTTT.

V and J are TRBV5-6 and TRBJ2-7; 12 bases are a match to TRBD2. With V trimmed by 4 bases and J by 4 bases, 12 bases remained unmatched. CDR3 size: 17 residues. CDR1 and CDR2 from the germline V gene are SGHDT and YYEEEE. The CDR3, as DNA: TGTGCCAGCAGCCGTACTACTAGCGGGGGGTATGCTTACGAGCAGTACTTC. Translating gives CASSRTTSGGYAYEQYF.

J is TRBJ2-1 and V is TRBV7-9, with TRBD2 matching over 12 bases. Germline lookup yields CDR1 SEHNR and CDR2 FQNEAQ (reference sequence). There are 16 residues in the CDR3. V shed 4 bases and J 4 bases; nucleotides not matched to a gene: 5. The CDR3 reads CASSSLGLAGYNEQFF. DNA of the CDR3: TGTGCCAGCAGCTCCTTGGGACTAGCGGGTTACAATGAGCAGTTCTTC.

The V gene is TRBV12-3 or TRBV12-4, the J gene TRBJ1-2; TRBD1 matches 7 bases. The CDR3 covers 13 residues. After removal of 7 bases from V and 6 bases from J, the junction contained 8 bases not matched to a gene. The CDR3 loop reads CASTDTGVNGYTF. The CDR3 DNA is TGTGCCAGCACCGATACAGGGGTCAATGGCTACACCTTC.

The V and J genes are TRBV27 and TRBJ1-1; D gene unclear. Germline V gives CDR1 MNHEY, CDR2 SMNVEV (reference sequence). This CDR3 spans 12 amino acids. V lost 6 bases, J lost 6 bases, and 11 bases lay in between. CDR3 sequence: CASRPTGSEAFF. Here the CDR3 DNA reads TGTGCCAGCAGGCCGACGGGATCTGAAGCTTTCTTT.

The chain employs TRBV7-2 and TRBJ2-3; D call uncertain. The germline V gene encodes CDR1 SGHTA and CDR2 FQGNSA. This CDR3 has 12 residues. V lost 5 bases and J 6 bases, leaving 9 bases between the germline ends. CDR3 nucleotides: TGTGCCAGCAGCGCACTGGGCGATACGCAGTATTTT. Translation: CASSALGDTQYF.

The chain couples TRBV12-1 to TRBJ1-2; the table's D gene call, TRBD1, was not cross checked with the DNA. TRBV12-1 is described as a pseudogene. The CDR3 extends over 16 amino acids. Here the CDR3 DNA reads TGTGCCAGCAGCTCCCCTCCGGGACAGGCGGTCTATGGCTACACCTTC. Its translation: CASSSPPGQAVYGYTF.

The rearrangement links TRBV19 to TRBJ1-4, with D perhaps matching TRBD1 (5 bases). Germline V CDR1 and CDR2: LNHDA, SQIVND (reference sequence). Trimming shortened V by 10 bases and J by 8 bases, and 26 bases separated the two germline ends. This CDR3 region has 16 residues. This chain's CDR3 is CATARDVNTAGEKLFF. For the CDR3, the DNA is TGTGCCACCGCCCGGGACGTCAACACCGCGGGAGAAAAACTGTTTTTT.

This sequence joins TRBV11-2 and TRBJ1-1, with TRBD1 matching 9 bases. CDR3 length: 13 residues. CDR1 is SGHAT and CDR2 is FQNNGV in the germline V gene. The ends lost 1 base at V and 11 bases at J; junction bases unmatched: 5. The DNA of the CDR3 is TGTGCCAGCAGCTTAGGGGGGACAGGGCATGCTTTCTTT. Translation gives CASSLGGTGHAFF.

V gene TRBV30 combines with J gene TRBJ2-6, with D tentatively TRBD2 (5 bases). Germline V lookup: CDR1 GTSNPN, CDR2 SVGIG (reference sequence). The V and J ends lost 0 bases and 1 base respectively, with 10 bases between them. The CDR3 has 16 amino acids. The CDR3 region is CAWSVRGSSGANVLTF. CDR3 coding DNA: TGTGCCTGGAGTGTACGGGGTTCGTCTGGGGCCAACGTCCTGACTTTC.

This clone was observed once. V gene TRBV27 combines with J gene TRBJ1-5, with a tentative D call TRBD1 (6 bases). The length of the CDR3 is 15 residues. The germline V gene has CDR1 MNHEY and CDR2 SMNVEV (reference sequence). V lost 5 bases, J lost 7 bases, and 18 bases lay in between. Here the CDR3 DNA reads TGTGCCAGCAGTAACACACAGGGATTGGAACAGCCCCAGCATTTT. Translated, it gives CASSNTQGLEQPQHF.

The V call is TRBV2, the J call TRBJ1-1; D is perhaps TRBD1 (6 bases). The V end lost 8 bases, the J end lost 1 base, and 14 bases lay between the germline ends. The CDR3 is 14 residues long. The germline gives CDR1 SNHLY, CDR2 FYNNEI. CDR3 sequence (DNA): TGTGCCAGCCAGCGGGGGGCCGGGAACACTGAAGCTTTCTTT. Amino acid sequence: CASQRGAGNTEAFF. The complete variable domain, with remaining parts taken from reference TRBV2 and TRBJ1-1, reads EPEVTQTPSHQVTQMGQEVILRCVPISNHLYFYWYRQILGQKVEFLVSFYNNEISEKSEIFDDQFSVERPDGSNFTLKIRSTKLEDSAMYFCASQRGAGNTEAFFGQGTRLTVV.

This clone was seen a handful of times. The chain couples TRBV2 to TRBJ2-1; a weak D match, TRBD1 (6 bases). Germline CDR1 reads SNHLY; CDR2 reads FYNNEI. Trimming shortened V by 7 bases and J by 4 bases, and 14 bases separated the two germline ends. The CDR3 runs to 14 residues. The CDR3 DNA reads as TGTGCCAGCATCCGGGACACCTCATACAATGAGCAGTTCTTC. Translation: CASIRDTSYNEQFF.

The chain links TRBV5-1 to TRBJ1-1, with D perhaps matching TRBD1 (6 bases). The CDR3 totals 14 residues. Deletions cut 4 bases from V and 7 bases from J, with 17 bases between. In germline, CDR1 is SGHRS, CDR2 YFSETQ. Written as DNA, the CDR3 is TGCGCCAGCAGCCCCGGGGGGGGCCCGCTTGAAGCTTTCTTT. It yields the protein CASSPGGGPLEAFF.

The genes are TRBV2 and TRBJ1-6; possible D gene TRBD1, 6 bases. Trimming took off 7 bases at V and 5 bases at J, with 18 bases between the two ends. This CDR3 comprises 16 residues. The germline V gene has CDR1 SNHLY and CDR2 FYNNEI. Here the CDR3 DNA reads TGTGCCAGCAACCAATACAGGGCCCCCAATAATTCACCCCTCCACTTT. Residues: CASNQYRAPNNSPLHF. Full variable domain (outside the CDR3, taken from reference TRBV2 and TRBJ1-6): EPEVTQTPSHQVTQMGQEVILRCVPISNHLYFYWYRQILGQKVEFLVSFYNNEISEKSEIFDDQFSVERPDGSNFTLKIRSTKLEDSAMYFCASNQYRAPNNSPLHFGNGTRLTVT.

This rearrangement joins TRBV2 to TRBJ1-1; 7 bases match TRBD1. This CDR3 region has 14 residues. The germline V gene has CDR1 SNHLY and CDR2 FYNNEI. With 5 bases clipped from V and 4 bases from J, the junction kept 7 bases outside the gene matches. The CDR3 DNA sequence: TGTGCCAGCAGTTCTCAGGGGGTGGGCACTGAAGCTTTCTTT. As protein: CASSSQGVGTEAFF.

V gene TRBV27 combines with J gene TRBJ1-1, with 7 bases that match TRBD1. The J segment lost 8 bases and the V segment lost 5 bases, leaving 5 bases of the junction unmatched. Germline lookup yields CDR1 MNHEY and CDR2 SMNVEV (reference sequence). This CDR3 is built from 12 residues. CDR3 DNA: TGTGCCAGCAGTCCCGGGACAGCAGAAGCTTTCTTT. Translating gives CASSPGTAEAFF.

V usage is TRBV5-4 and J usage is TRBJ1-1; 8 nucleotides align to TRBD1. This CDR3 has 15 residues. Trimming cost V 7 bases and J 5 bases; bases outside gene matches: 13. Germline CDR1 is SGHNT and CDR2 is YYREEE (reference sequence). Written as DNA, the CDR3 is TGTGCCAGCGGGCAGGGGGCGCCGGGAGGTACTGAAGCTTTCTTT. As protein: CASGQGAPGGTEAFF.